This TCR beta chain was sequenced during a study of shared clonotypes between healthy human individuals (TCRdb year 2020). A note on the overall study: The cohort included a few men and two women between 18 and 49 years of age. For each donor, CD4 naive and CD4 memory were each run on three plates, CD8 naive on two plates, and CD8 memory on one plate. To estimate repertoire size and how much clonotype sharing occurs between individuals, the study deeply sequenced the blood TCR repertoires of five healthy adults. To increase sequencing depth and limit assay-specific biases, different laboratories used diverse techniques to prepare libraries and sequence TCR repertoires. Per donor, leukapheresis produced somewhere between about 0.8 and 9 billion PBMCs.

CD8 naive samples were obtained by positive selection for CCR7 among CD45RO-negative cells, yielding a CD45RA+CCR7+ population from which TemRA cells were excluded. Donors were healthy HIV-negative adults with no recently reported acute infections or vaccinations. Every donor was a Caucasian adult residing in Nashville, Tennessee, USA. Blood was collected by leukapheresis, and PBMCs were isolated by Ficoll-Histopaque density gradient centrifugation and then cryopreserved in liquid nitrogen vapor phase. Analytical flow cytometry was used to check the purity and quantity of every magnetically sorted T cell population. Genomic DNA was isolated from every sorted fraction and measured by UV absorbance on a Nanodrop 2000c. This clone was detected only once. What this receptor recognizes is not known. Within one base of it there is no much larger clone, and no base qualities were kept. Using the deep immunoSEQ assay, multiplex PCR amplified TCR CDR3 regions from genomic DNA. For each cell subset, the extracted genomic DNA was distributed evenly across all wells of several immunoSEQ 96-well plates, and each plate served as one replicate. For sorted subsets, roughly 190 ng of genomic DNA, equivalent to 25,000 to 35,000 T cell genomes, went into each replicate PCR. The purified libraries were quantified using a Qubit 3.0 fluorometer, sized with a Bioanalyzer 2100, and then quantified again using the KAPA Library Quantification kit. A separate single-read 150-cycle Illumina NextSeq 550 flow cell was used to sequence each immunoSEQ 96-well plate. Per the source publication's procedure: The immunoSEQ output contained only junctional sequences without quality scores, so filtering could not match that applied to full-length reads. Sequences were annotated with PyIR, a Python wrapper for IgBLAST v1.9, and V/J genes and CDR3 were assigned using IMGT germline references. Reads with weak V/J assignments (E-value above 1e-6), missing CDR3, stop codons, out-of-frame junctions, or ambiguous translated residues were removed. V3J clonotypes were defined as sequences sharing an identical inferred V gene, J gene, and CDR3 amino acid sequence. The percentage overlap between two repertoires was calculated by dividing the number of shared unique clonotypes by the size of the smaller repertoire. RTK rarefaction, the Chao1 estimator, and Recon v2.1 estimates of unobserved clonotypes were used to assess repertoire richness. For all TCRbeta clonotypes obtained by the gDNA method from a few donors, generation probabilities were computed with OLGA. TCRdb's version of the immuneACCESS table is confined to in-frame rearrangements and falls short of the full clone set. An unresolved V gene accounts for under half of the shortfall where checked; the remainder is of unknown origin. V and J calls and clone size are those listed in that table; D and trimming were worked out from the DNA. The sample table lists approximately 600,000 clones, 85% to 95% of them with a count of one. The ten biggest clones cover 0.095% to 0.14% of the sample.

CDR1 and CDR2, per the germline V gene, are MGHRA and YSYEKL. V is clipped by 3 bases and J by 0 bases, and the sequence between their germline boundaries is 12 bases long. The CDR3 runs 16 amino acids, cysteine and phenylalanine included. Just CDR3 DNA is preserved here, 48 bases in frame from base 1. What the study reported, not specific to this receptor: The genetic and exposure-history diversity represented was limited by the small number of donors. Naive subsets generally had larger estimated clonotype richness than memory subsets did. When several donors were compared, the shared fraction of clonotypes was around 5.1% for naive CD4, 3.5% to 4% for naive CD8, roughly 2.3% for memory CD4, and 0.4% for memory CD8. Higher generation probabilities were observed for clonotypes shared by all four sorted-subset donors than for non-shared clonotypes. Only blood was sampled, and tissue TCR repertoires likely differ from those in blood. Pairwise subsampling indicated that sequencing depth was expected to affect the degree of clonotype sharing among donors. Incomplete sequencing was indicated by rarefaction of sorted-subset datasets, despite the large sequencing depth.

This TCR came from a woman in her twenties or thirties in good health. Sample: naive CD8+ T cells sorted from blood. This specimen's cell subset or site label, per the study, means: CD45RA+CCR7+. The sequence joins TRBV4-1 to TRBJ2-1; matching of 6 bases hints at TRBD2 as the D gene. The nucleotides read TGCGCCAGCAGCCAGCGCCTGACTAGCTCCTACAATGAGCAGTTCTTC. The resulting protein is CASSQRLTSSYNEQFF.